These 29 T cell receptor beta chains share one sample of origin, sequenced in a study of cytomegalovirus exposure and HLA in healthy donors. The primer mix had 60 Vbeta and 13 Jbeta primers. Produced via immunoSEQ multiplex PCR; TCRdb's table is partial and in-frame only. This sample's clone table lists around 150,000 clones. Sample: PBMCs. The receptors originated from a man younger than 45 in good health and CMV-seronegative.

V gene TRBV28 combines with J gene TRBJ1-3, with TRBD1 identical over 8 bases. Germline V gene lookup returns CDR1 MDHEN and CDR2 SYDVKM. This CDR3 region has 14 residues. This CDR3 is CVSGGSNSGNTIYF. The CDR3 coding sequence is TGTGTATCAGGGGGCTCCAACTCTGGAAACACCATATATTTT.

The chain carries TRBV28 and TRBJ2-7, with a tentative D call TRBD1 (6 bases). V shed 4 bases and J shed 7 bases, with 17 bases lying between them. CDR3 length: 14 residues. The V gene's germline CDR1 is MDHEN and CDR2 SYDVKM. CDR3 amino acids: CASSSRGRTEEQYF. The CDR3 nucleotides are TGTGCCAGCAGTTCGAGGGGGAGAACAGAAGAGCAGTACTTC. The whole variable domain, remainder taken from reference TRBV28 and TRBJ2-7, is DVKVTQSSRYLVKRTGEKVFLECVQDMDHENMFWYRQDPGLGLRLIYFSYDVKMKEKGDIPEGYSVSREKKERFSLILESASTNQTSMYLCASSSRGRTEEQYFGPGTRLTVT.

CDR3 region: CASSWSGGNTEAFF. The CDR3 region has the DNA TGTGCCAGCAGTTGGTCGGGGGGAAACACTGAAGCTTTCTTT. The chain carries TRBV27 and TRBJ1-1; possibly TRBD1 for D (5 bases). Trimming left V 4 bases short and J 2 bases short, with 11 bases between. Germline V CDR1 and CDR2: MNHEY, SMNVEV (reference sequence). The CDR3 runs 14 residues.

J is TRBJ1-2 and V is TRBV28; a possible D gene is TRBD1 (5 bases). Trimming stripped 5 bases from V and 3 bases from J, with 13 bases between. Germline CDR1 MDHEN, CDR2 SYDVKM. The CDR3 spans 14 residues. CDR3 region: CASSVQTVDYGYTF. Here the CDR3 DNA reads TGTGCCAGCAGTGTTCAGACAGTGGACTATGGCTACACCTTC.

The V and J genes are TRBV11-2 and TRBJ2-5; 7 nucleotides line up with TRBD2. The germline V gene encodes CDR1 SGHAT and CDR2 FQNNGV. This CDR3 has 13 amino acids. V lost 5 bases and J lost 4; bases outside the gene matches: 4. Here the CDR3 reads CASSQLAGETQYF. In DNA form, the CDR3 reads TGTGCCAGCAGCCAATTAGCGGGAGAGACCCAGTACTTC.

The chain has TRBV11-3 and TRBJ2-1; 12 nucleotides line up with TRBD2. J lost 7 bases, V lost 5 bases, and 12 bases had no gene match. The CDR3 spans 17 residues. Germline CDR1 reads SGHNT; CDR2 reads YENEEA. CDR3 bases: TGTGCCAGCAGCCTGGGACAGACTAGCGGGAGCGGAAATGAGCAGTTCTTC. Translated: CASSLGQTSGSGNEQFF.

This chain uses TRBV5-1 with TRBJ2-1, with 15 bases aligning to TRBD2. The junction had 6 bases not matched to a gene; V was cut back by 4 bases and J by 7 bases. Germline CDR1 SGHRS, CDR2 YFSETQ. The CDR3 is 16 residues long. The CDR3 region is CASSQWGLAGGNEQFF. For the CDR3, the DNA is TGCGCCAGCAGCCAATGGGGACTAGCGGGGGGTAATGAGCAGTTCTTC.

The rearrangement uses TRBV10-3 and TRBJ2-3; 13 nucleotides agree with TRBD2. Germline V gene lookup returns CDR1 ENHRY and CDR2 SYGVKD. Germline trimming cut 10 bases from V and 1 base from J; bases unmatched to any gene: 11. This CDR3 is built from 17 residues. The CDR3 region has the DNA TGTGCCACCGCCGGGACTAGCGGGACCCGGGGCACAGATACGCAGTATTTT. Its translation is CATAGTSGTRGTDTQYF.

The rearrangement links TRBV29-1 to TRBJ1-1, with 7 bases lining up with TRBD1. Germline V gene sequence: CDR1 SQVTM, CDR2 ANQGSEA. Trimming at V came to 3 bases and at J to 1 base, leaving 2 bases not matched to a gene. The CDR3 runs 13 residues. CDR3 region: CSVDRTGNTEAFF. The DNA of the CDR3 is TGCAGCGTTGATCGGACAGGGAACACTGAAGCTTTCTTT.

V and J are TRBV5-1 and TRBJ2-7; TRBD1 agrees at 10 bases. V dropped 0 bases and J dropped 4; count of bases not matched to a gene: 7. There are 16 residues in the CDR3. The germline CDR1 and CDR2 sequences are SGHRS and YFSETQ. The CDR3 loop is CASSLAPDRGKYEQYF. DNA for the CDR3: TGCGCCAGCAGCTTGGCCCCGGACAGGGGGAAGTACGAGCAGTACTTC.

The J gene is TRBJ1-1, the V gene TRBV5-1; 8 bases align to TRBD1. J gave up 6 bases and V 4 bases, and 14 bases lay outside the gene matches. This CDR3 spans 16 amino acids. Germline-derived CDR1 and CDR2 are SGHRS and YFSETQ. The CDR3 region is CASSRLSQGAGSEAFF. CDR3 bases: TGCGCCAGCAGCCGGCTTTCTCAGGGGGCTGGTTCTGAAGCTTTCTTT.

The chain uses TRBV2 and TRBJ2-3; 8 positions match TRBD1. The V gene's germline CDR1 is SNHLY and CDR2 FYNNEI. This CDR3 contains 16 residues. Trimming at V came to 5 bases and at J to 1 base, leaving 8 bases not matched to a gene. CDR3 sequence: CASSLSGRGRTDTQYF. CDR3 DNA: TGTGCCAGCAGTCTTTCAGGCAGGGGGCGCACAGATACGCAGTATTTT.

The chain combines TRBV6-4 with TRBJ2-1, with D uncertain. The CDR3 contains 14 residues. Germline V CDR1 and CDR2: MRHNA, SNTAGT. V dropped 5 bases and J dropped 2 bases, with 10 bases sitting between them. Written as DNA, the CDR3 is TGTGCCAGCAGTCTGAATGGCCCCTACAATGAGCAGTTCTTC. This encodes CASSLNGPYNEQFF.

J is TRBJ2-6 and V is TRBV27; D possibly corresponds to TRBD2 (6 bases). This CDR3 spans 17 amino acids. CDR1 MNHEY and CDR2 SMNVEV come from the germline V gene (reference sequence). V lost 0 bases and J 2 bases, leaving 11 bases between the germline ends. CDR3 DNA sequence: TGTGCCAGCAGTTTATCGGAGGGAAGGACTGGGGCCAACGTCCTGACTTTC. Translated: CASSLSEGRTGANVLTF. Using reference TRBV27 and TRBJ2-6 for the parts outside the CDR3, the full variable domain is EAQVTQNPRYLITVTGKKLTVTCSQNMNHEYMSWYRQDPGLGLRQIYYSMNVEVTDKGDVPEGYKVSRKEKRNFPLILESPSPNQTSLYFCASSLSEGRTGANVLTFGAGSRLTVL.

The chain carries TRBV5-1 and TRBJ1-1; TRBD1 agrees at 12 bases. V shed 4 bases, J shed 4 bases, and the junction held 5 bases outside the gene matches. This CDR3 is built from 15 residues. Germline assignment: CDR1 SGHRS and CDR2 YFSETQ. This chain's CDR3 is CASSGGQGAPTEAFF. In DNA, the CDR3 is TGCGCCAGCAGCGGGGGACAGGGGGCCCCCACTGAAGCTTTCTTT.

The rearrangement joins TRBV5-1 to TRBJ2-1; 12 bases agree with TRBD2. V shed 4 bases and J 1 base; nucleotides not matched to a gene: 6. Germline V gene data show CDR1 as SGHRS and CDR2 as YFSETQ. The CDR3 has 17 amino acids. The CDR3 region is CASSPGLAGMSYNEQFF. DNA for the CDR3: TGCGCCAGCAGCCCAGGACTAGCGGGAATGTCCTACAATGAGCAGTTCTTC.

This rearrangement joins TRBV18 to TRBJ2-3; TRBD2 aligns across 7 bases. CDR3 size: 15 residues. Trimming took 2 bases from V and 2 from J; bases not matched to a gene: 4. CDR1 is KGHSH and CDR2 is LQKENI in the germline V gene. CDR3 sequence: CASSPVAGDTDTQYF. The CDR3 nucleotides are TGTGCCAGCTCACCAGTTGCGGGGGACACAGATACGCAGTATTTT. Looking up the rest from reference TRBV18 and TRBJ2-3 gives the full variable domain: NAGVMQNPRHLVRRRGQEARLRCSPMKGHSHVYWYRQLPEEGLKFMVYLQKENIIDESGMPKERFSAEFPKEGPSILRIQQVVRGDSAAYFCASSPVAGDTDTQYFGPGTRLTVL.

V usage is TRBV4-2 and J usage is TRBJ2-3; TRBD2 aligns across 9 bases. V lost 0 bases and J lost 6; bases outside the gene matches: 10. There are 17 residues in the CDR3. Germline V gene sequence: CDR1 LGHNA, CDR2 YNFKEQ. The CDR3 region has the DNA TGTGCCAGCAGCCAAGATAATCCGGGTAGCGGGAGCGATACGCAGTATTTT. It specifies CASSQDNPGSGSDTQYF.

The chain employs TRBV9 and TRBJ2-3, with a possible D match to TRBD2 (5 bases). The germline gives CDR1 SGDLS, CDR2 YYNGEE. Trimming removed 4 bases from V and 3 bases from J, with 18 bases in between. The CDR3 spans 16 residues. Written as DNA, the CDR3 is TGTGCCAGCAGCCTCGTCCGAGGGAGAAAGACAGATACGCAGTATTTT. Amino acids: CASSLVRGRKTDTQYF.

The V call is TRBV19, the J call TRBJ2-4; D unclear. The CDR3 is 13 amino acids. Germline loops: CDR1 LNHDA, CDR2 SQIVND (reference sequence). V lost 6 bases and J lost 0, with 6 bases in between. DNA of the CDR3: TGTGCCAGTAGGACACTAGCCAAAAACATTCAGTACTTC. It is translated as CASRTLAKNIQYF.

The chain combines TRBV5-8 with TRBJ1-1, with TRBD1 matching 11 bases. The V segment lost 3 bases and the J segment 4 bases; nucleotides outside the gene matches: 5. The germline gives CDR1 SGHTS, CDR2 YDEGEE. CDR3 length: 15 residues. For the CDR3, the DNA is TGTGCCAGCAGCTGGGACAGGGGGATTCGCACTGAAGCTTTCTTT. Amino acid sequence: CASSWDRGIRTEAFF.

CDR3 sequence reads: CASTFRGGSQHEKLFF. The DNA of the CDR3 is TGTGCCAGTACCTTTCGTGGAGGATCCCAACATGAAAAACTGTTTTTT. The chain is built from TRBV19 and TRBJ1-4, with D unresolved. Germline V gene lookup returns CDR1 LNHDA and CDR2 SQIVND (reference sequence). V was clipped by 7 bases and J by 6 bases, with 21 bases between them. The length of the CDR3 is 16 residues.

CDR3 loop: CASSYPGTGVYNEQFF. In DNA, the CDR3 is TGTGCCAGCAGCTACCCCGGGACAGGAGTATACAATGAGCAGTTCTTC. This chain uses TRBV7-2 with TRBJ2-1; 8 bases are shared with TRBD1. The J segment lost 4 bases and the V segment lost 4 bases, leaving 9 bases of the junction unmatched. Per the germline V gene, CDR1 is SGHTA and CDR2 is FQGNSA. The CDR3 runs to 16 residues. Combining the CDR3 with reference TRBV7-2 and TRBJ2-1 gives the whole variable domain GAGVSQSPSNKVTEKGKDVELRCDPISGHTALYWYRQSLGQGLEFLIYFQGNSAPDKSGLPSDRFSAERTGGSVSTLTIQRTQQEDSAVYLCASSYPGTGVYNEQFFGPGTRLTVL.

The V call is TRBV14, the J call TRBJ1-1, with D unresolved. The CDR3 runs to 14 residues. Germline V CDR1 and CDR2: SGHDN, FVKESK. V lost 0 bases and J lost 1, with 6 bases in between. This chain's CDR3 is CASSQDLANTEAFF. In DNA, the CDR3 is TGTGCCAGCAGCCAAGATCTGGCGAACACTGAAGCTTTCTTT.

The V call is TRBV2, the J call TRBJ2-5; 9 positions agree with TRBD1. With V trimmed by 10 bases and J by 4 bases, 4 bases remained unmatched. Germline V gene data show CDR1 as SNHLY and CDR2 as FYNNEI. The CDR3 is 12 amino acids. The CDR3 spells CANVDRGETQYF. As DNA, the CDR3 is TGTGCCAACGTGGACAGGGGAGAGACCCAGTACTTC.

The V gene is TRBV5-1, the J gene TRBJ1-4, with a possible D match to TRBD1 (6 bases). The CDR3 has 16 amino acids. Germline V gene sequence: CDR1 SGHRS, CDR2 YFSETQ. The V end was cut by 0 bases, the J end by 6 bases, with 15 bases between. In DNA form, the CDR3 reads TGCGCCAGCAGCTTGGCCACAGGGACGAAGGATGAAAAACTGTTTTTT. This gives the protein CASSLATGTKDEKLFF.

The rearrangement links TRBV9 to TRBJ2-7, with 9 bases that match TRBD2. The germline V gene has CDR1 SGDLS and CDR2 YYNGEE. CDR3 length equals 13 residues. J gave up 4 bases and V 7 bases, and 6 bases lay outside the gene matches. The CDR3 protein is CASGTSSWYEQYF. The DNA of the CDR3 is TGTGCCAGCGGGACTAGCAGTTGGTACGAGCAGTACTTC.

The CDR3 nucleotides are TGTGCCATCAGTGAGTCGAACGGTCCCGGGGGACATGGCTACACCTTC. Its translation: CAISESNGPGGHGYTF. The V gene is TRBV10-3, the J gene TRBJ1-2, with D possibly matching TRBD1 (5 bases). The V gene's germline CDR1 is ENHRY and CDR2 SYGVKD. The ends were cut back, 0 bases at V and 6 bases at J, with 17 bases in the middle. CDR3 length: 16 amino acids.

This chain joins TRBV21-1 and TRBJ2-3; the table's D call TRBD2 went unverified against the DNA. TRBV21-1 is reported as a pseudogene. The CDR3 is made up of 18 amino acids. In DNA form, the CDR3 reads TGTGCCAGCAGCAAAGGAGGATTGGGAGTGAGGTGCACAGATACGCAGTATTTT. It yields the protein CASSKGGLGVRCTDTQYF.